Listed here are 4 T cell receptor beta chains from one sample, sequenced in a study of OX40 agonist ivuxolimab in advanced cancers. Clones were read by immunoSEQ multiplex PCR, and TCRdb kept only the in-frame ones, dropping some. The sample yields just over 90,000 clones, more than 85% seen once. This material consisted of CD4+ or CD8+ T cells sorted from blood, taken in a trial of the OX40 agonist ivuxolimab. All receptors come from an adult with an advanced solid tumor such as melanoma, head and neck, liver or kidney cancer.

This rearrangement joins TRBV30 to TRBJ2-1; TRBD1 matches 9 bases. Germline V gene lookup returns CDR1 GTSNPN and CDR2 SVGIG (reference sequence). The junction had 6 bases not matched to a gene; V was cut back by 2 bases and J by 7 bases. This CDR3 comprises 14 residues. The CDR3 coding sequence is TGTGCCTGGAGTACCGGGACAGGGCTAAATGAGCAGTTCTTC. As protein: CAWSTGTGLNEQFF.

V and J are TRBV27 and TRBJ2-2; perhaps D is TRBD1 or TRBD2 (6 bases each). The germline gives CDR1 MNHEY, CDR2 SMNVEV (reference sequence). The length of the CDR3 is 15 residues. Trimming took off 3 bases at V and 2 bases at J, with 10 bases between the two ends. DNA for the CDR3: TGTGCCAGCAGTTTTACCGGGGGCAACACCGGGGAGCTGTTTTTT. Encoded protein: CASSFTGGNTGELFF.

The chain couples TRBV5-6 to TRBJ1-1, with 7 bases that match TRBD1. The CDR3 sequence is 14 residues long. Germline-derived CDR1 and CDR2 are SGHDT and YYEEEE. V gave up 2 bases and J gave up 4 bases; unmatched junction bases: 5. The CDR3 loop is CASSLTGDVTEAFF. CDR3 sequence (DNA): TGTGCCAGCAGCTTAACAGGGGATGTCACTGAAGCTTTCTTT. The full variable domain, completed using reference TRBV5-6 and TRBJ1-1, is DAGVTQSPTHLIKTRGQQVTLRCSPKSGHDTVSWYQQALGQGPQFIFQYYEEEERQRGNFPDRFSGHQFPNYSSELNVNALLLGDSALYLCASSLTGDVTEAFFGQGTRLTVV.

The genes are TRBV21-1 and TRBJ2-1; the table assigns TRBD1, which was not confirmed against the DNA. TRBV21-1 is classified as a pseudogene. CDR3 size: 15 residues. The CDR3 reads CARRLGEGSYNEQFF. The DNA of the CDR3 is TGTGCCCGCCGCTTAGGGGAAGGCTCCTACAATGAGCAGTTCTTC.